One and the same sample provided the 6 T cell receptor beta chains below, sequenced in a study of T cell clones after liver transplantation. Produced via immunoSEQ multiplex PCR; TCRdb's table is partial and in-frame only. Among about 16,000 clones listed, 82% were seen once. Sample: CD8+ T cells from blood, taken approximately 50 months after liver transplant. The source of these receptors is a human patient who received a liver transplant. Some T cells could come from the graft donor.

The V call is TRBV4-2, the J call TRBJ1-5; 9 bases agree with TRBD1. The junction had 3 bases not matched to a gene; V was cut back by 0 bases and J by 3 bases. CDR3 length: 16 amino acids. Germline V CDR1 and CDR2: LGHNA, YNFKEQ. The chain's CDR3 is CASSQDGTGINQPQHF. The CDR3 nucleotides read TGTGCCAGCAGCCAAGATGGGACAGGGATCAATCAGCCCCAGCATTTT.

The rearrangement uses TRBV6-5 and TRBJ1-1; TRBD1 agrees at 8 bases. In germline, CDR1 is MNHEY, CDR2 SVGAGI. The CDR3 runs to 14 residues. Losses at the gene ends were 2 bases for V and 5 bases for J; bases not matched to a gene: 4. DNA for the CDR3: TGTGCCAGCAGTTACGGACAGGGAAGAACTGAAGCTTTCTTT. Protein: CASSYGQGRTEAFF.

The chain employs TRBV5-6 and TRBJ2-1; TRBD1 matches at 10 bases. V lost 4 bases to trimming and J lost 7 bases; unmatched junction nucleotides: 11. There are 16 residues in the CDR3. Germline V gives CDR1 SGHDT, CDR2 YYEEEE. The CDR3 reads CASSGLTGGDPNEQFF. In DNA, the CDR3 is TGTGCCAGCAGCGGGCTGACAGGGGGCGATCCAAATGAGCAGTTCTTC.

This chain links TRBV18 with TRBJ2-2; D is possibly TRBD2 (5 bases). V lost 6 bases and J lost 0, with 14 bases in between. The CDR3 has 16 residues. The germline CDR1 and CDR2 sequences are KGHSH and LQKENI. The CDR3 sequence is CASSPWGDANTGELFF. The DNA of the CDR3 is TGTGCCAGCTCTCCCTGGGGAGACGCGAACACCGGGGAGCTGTTTTTT.

This chain joins TRBV2 and TRBJ1-2; no definite D call. The CDR3 runs to 13 residues. Germline loops: CDR1 SNHLY, CDR2 FYNNEI. Trimming took off 3 bases at V and 4 bases at J, with 9 bases between the two ends. The CDR3 loop is CASSDTIIYGYTF. The CDR3 DNA is TGTGCCAGCAGTGATACAATTATCTATGGCTACACCTTC.

This clone is classed as medium-sized. The chain couples TRBV27 to TRBJ1-2, with 8 bases aligning to TRBD1. V trimming: 5 bases; J trimming: 4 bases; junction bases outside the gene matches: 9. The CDR3 consists of 15 residues. From germline, CDR1 is MNHEY and CDR2 SMNVEV (reference sequence). This CDR3 is CASSVYGTGVYGYTF. The CDR3 nucleotides are TGTGCCAGCAGTGTTTATGGGACAGGCGTCTATGGCTACACCTTC.